This TCR beta chain is from a study of T-cell reconstitution after alpha-beta-depleted transplantation in children. Notes on the study in general: About two months after transplant, alpha-beta T cells reportedly came from several hundred expanded graft clones. By one year post-transplant, T-cell counts and diversity largely arose from T cells that were newly produced.

Unique molecular identifiers were incorporated into the prepared TCRbeta library. TCRdb redid the calling of the PCR reads with MiXCR, one entry per CDR3 protein. This table holds approximately 500,000 distinct CDR3 sequences, 25% to 30% found once. This clonotype was counted between two and nine times. As yet, its antigen is unknown. The CDR3 has 13 amino acids. The germline V and J ends were trimmed by 2 bases and 2 bases, with 7 bases remaining between them. Germline values: CDR1 SGHTS, CDR2 YDEGEE. This receptor was taken from a boy younger than two with Wiskott-Aldrich syndrome, due to receive a stem cell transplant. This specimen consisted of PBMCs, obtained before TCRalphabeta/CD19-depleted stem cell transplant. J is TRBJ1-2 and V is TRBV5-8; D not resolved. CDR3 sequence reads: CASSLLLNYGYTF. In DNA, the CDR3 is TGTGCCAGCAGCTTACTACTGAACTATGGCTACACCTTC.